This T cell receptor beta chain was documented in a study of CD8 T cells in Susac syndrome. The authors carried out high-throughput sequencing of TCR beta. They applied it to CD8+ and CD4+ T cells obtained from blood. The multiple sclerosis control group was made up of treatment-naive patients with stable or active relapsing-remitting disease. In contrast to the negatively isolated CD8+ and CD4+ T cells, TEMRA cells were FACS-enriched. This clonotype occurred once. The CDR3 covers 15 residues. The V and J ends lost 0 bases and 4 bases, in that order; junction bases with no gene match: 2. CDR1 and CDR2 from the germline V gene are LNHNV and YYDKDF (reference sequence). RNA was extracted with the RNeasy kit, and a quantity of roughly 0.45 to 1 ug was reverse transcribed using random hexamers. Via MiXCR, TCRdb re-called the immunoSEQ multiplex PCR reads, giving one row per CDR3 protein. The top ten hold 0.08% to 0.095% of the sample, which has approximately 170,000 distinct CDR3 sequences, 94% seen once.

The sequence was obtained from a human donor with multiple sclerosis. The chain combines TRBV15 with TRBJ2-5, with 10 bases aligning to TRBD1. Sequenced material: CD4+ T cells from PBMCs. The CDR3 DNA is TGTGCCACCAGCAGAGATCGGACAGGGGGAGAGACCCAGTACTTC. Amino acids: CATSRDRTGGETQYF.